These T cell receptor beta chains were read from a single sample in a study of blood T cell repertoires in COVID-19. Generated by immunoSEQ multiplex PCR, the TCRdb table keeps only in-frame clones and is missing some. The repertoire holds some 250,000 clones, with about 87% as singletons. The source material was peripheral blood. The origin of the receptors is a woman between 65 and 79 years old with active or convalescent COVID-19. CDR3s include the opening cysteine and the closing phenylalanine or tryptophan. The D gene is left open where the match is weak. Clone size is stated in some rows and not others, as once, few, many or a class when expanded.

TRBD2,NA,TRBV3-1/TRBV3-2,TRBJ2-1,CASRPPSGGNEQFF,TGTGCCAGCAGACCCCCTAGCGGGGGGAATGAGCAGTTCTTC
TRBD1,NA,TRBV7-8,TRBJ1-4,CASSPGGRNEKLFF,TGTGCCAGCAGTCCAGGGGGGAGGAATGAAAAACTGTTTTTT
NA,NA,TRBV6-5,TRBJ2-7,CASRGQVLFGEQYF,TGTGCCAGCAGGGGACAAGTCCTATTTGGGGAGCAGTACTTC
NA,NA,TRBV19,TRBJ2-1,CASSIKGVIFNEQFF,TGTGCCAGTAGTATCAAAGGGGTGATCTTCAATGAGCAGTTCTTC
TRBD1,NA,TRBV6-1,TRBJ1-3,CASRSQGVFGNTIYF,TGTGCCAGCAGATCACAGGGGGTATTCGGAAACACCATATATTTT
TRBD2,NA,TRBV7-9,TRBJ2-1,CASSPGGLHEQFF,TGTGCCAGCAGCCCCGGGGGGTTGCATGAGCAGTTCTTC
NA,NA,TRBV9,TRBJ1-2,CASSVGYYGYTF,TGTGCCAGCAGCGTGGGCTACTATGGCTACACCTTC
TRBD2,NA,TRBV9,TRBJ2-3,CASSVGGASGGSSTDTQYF,TGTGCCAGCAGCGTAGGGGGAGCTAGCGGGGGGTCTAGCACAGATACGCAGTATTTT
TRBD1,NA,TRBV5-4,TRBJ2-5,CASSRTGGQETQYF,TGTGCCAGCAGCAGAACAGGGGGCCAAGAGACCCAGTACTTC
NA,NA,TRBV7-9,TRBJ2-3,CASSPRSTEPTDTQYF,TGTGCCAGCAGCCCCCGATCGACAGAGCCTACAGATACGCAGTATTTT
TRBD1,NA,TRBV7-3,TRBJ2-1,CASSFLGGIGDEQFF,TGTGCCAGCAGCTTCCTAGGGGGCATAGGCGATGAGCAGTTCTTC
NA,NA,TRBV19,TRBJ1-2,CASSTTRVNYGYTF,TGTGCCAGTAGTACGACCAGGGTTAACTATGGCTACACCTTC
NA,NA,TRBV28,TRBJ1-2,CASSVVLVGLEGYTF,TGTGCCAGCAGCGTAGTTTTAGTGGGTCTGGAGGGCTACACCTTC
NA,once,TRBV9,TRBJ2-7,CASSVATGYEQYF,TGTGCCAGCAGCGTAGCCACAGGGTACGAGCAGTACTTC
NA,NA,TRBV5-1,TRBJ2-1,CASTPGTPYNEQFF,TGCGCCAGCACCCCCGGGACTCCTTACAATGAGCAGTTCTTC
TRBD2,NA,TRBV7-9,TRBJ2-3,CASSLGGLASTDTQYF,TGTGCCAGCAGCTTAGGGGGACTAGCTAGCACAGATACGCAGTATTTT
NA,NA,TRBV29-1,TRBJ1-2,CSAYRQELDGYTF,TGCAGCGCGTACCGACAGGAATTAGATGGCTACACCTTC
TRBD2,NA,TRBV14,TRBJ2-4,CASSHVTSENIQYF,TGTGCCAGCAGCCATGTTACTAGCGAAAACATTCAGTACTTC
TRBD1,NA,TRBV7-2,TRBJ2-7,CASSLAGRDSPYEQYF,TGTGCCAGCAGCTTAGCGGGTAGGGACAGCCCCTACGAGCAGTACTTC
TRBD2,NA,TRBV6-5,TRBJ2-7,CASKKGQGGYEQYF,TGTGCCAGCAAAAAGGGTCAGGGAGGGTACGAGCAGTACTTC
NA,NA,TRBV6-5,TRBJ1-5,CASNLQGNNQPQHF,TGTGCCAGCAATCTACAGGGAAACAATCAGCCCCAGCATTTT
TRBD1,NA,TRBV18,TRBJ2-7,CASSTNSGTGGAREQYF,TGTGCCAGCTCAACGAATTCCGGGACAGGGGGCGCGAGAGAGCAGTACTTC
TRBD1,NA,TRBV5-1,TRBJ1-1,CASRFQGAENTEAFF,TGCGCCAGCAGGTTTCAGGGGGCGGAGAACACTGAAGCTTTCTTT
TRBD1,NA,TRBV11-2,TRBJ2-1,CASSRDRVHNEQFF,TGTGCCAGCAGCAGAGACAGGGTGCACAATGAGCAGTTCTTC
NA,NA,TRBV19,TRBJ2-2,CASSIDMGGQVYTGELFF,TGTGCCAGTAGTATCGACATGGGAGGACAGGTTTACACCGGGGAGCTGTTTTTT
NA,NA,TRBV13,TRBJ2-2,CASSLGGRGPNTGELFF,TGTGCCAGCAGCTTAGGGGGGCGCGGTCCGAACACCGGGGAGCTGTTTTTT
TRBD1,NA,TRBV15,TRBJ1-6,CATSIPGTGNNSPLHF,TGTGCCACCAGCATCCCCGGGACAGGGAATAATTCACCCCTCCACTTT
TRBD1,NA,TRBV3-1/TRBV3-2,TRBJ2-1,CASTGTVYNEQFF,TGTGCCAGCACCGGGACAGTCTACAATGAGCAGTTCTTC
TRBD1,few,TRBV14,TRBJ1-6,CASSPWDRVISPLHF,TGTGCCAGCAGCCCCTGGGACAGGGTTATTTCACCCCTCCACTTT
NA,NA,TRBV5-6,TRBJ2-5,CASSTGIQETQYF,TGTGCCAGCAGCACAGGGATTCAAGAGACCCAGTACTTC
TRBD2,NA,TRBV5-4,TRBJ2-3,CASTRAGGLDTQYF,TGTGCCAGCACCAGAGCGGGGGGGTTGGATACGCAGTATTTT
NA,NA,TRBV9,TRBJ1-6,CASSPRGGQGNSPLHF,TGTGCCAGCAGCCCACGCGGAGGGCAGGGAAATTCACCCCTCCACTTT
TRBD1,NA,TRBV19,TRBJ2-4,CASSRDRENANIQYF,TGTGCCAGTAGCCGCGACAGGGAAAACGCAAACATTCAGTACTTC
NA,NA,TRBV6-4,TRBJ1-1,CASRLTGTNTEAFF,TGTGCCAGCAGGTTGACAGGCACGAACACTGAAGCTTTCTTT
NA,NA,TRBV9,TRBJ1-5,CASSVGQVPNQPQHF,TGTGCCAGCAGCGTAGGACAGGTTCCAAATCAGCCCCAGCATTTT
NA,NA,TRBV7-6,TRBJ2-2,CASSLAPTVTGELFF,TGTGCCAGCAGCTTAGCCCCTACAGTTACCGGGGAGCTGTTTTTT
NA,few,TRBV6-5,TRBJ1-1,CASRGRGYQNTEAFF,TGTGCCAGCAGAGGCAGGGGTTACCAGAACACTGAAGCTTTCTTT
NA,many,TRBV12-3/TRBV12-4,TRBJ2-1,CASSSGAGKRLFF,TGTGCCAGCAGTTCTGGAGCAGGGAAAAGGCTGTTCTTC
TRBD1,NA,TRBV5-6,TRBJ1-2,CASSLGPSRGQGYTF,TGTGCCAGCAGCTTGGGCCCTTCCAGGGGGCAAGGCTACACCTTC
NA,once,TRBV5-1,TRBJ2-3,CASSLEGARSTDTQYF,TGCGCCAGCAGCTTGGAAGGGGCGCGGAGCACAGATACGCAGTATTTT